This T cell receptor beta chain was sequenced for a study of cytomegalovirus exposure and HLA in healthy donors. Trimming removed 7 bases at V and 7 bases at J, with 20 bases between. Germline CDR1 LNHDA, CDR2 SQIVND (reference sequence). The CDR3 has 16 amino acids. Healthy bone marrow donors made up the donor group. The primer mix had 60 Vbeta and 13 Jbeta primers. The method was immunoSEQ multiplex PCR; TCRdb's version includes in-frame clones alone and lacks a portion of them. Of around 150,000 clones listed, 65% to 80% were seen once; the top ten hold roughly 3%. Study conclusions and caveats: TCR sequences were mostly rare, though some public TCRs occurred in many donors. It emerged from a later analysis that several of the most significant clusters appeared to be linked to common viral pathogens. Earlier analysis found most TCR beta V segments productive about 87% or about 30% of the time.

Concerning this clone: What it binds is not known.

This receptor was obtained from a man aged 40-49 years in good health and CMV-seronegative. The gene calls are TRBV19 and TRBJ1-6; tentatively, D is TRBD1 (6 bases). The sample taken for sequencing was PBMCs. This chain's CDR3 is CASTAGDRIPNSPLHF. CDR3 DNA: TGTGCCAGTACCGCAGGGGATAGGATTCCGAATTCACCCCTCCACTTT. Using reference TRBV19 and TRBJ1-6 for the parts outside the CDR3, the full variable domain is DGGITQSPKYLFRKEGQNVTLSCEQNLNHDAMYWYRQDPGQGLRLIYYSQIVNDFQKGDIAEGYSVSREKKESFPLTVTSAQKNPTAFYLCASTAGDRIPNSPLHFGNGTRLTVT.